This TCR beta chain appears in the sequencing data of a study of identical twins. TCRdb used MiXCR to reprocess the 5' RACE reads, holding one entry per CDR3 protein. The table has about 570,000 distinct CDR3 sequences, over 8.5% seen once. From germline, CDR1 is SGHKS and CDR2 YYEKEE (reference sequence). Trimming stripped 3 bases from V and 5 bases from J, with 14 bases between. The CDR3 spans 14 residues. The sample was also linked to a second study, of yellow fever vaccine responses in identical twins.

The receptor comes from a woman between 18 and 30 years old in good health. Specimen: PBMCs. This chain connects TRBV5-5 to TRBJ1-1; maybe TRBD1 (5 bases). CDR3 region: CASSSYSGGTEAFF. The CDR3 DNA sequence: TGTGCCAGCAGCTCGTACTCGGGGGGGACTGAAGCTTTCTTT.